A single sample gave rise to the 15 T cell receptor beta chains below, sequenced in a study of Tregs in tolerant kidney transplant recipients (dated by TCRdb to between 2018 and 2021). Library preparation employed the immunoSEQ multiplex PCR assay. TCRdb re-hosts the immuneACCESS table, in-frame sequences only. Its copies lack some clones; in the studies checked, an unresolved V gene accounts for under half of them, and the cause for the rest is not known. Within this sample are around 52,000 clones, with around 88% of them counted one time only. The ten top clones hold less than 5.5% of the sample. Sequencing input: CD4+ T cells from blood. These receptors originate from a human donor in good health.

The chain couples TRBV6-6 to TRBJ2-3; no definite D call. Germline V gene sequence: CDR1 MNHNY, CDR2 SVGAGI (reference sequence). The CDR3 extends over 11 amino acids. Trimming left V 5 bases short and J 6 bases short, with 6 bases between. In DNA form, the CDR3 reads TGTGCCAGCAGTCCGAGGGATACGCAGTATTTT. Translated: CASSPRDTQYF.

The rearrangement uses TRBV29-1 and TRBJ2-1; possible D gene TRBD1, 5 bases. Per the germline V gene, CDR1 is SQVTM and CDR2 is ANQGSEA. Deletions cut 4 bases from V and 4 bases from J, with 14 bases between. This CDR3 has 14 amino acids. The DNA of the CDR3 is TGCAGCGTTGGATCAGTGGGGCTATACAATGAGCAGTTCTTC. Protein sequence: CSVGSVGLYNEQFF.

The V call is TRBV4-1, the J call TRBJ1-5, with a possible D match to TRBD1 (5 bases). Trimming pared 4 bases from V and 3 bases from J, leaving 13 bases between. This CDR3 comprises 15 residues. Germline values: CDR1 MGHRA, CDR2 YSYEKL. CDR3 protein: CASSPVGQNNQPQHF. As DNA, the CDR3 is TGCGCCAGCAGCCCTGTGGGGCAGAACAATCAGCCCCAGCATTTT.

The genes are TRBV27 and TRBJ2-5; no firm D call. The CDR3 length is 14 residues. V gave up 3 bases and J gave up 0 bases, with 8 bases separating them. CDR1 and CDR2 from the germline V gene are MNHEY and SMNVEV (reference sequence). The CDR3 spells CASSLSRHQETQYF. CDR3 in DNA: TGTGCCAGCAGTTTGAGCAGGCACCAAGAGACCCAGTACTTC.

The gene calls are TRBV28 and TRBJ2-7; 9 bases align to TRBD1. There are 14 residues in the CDR3. Trimming removed 5 bases from V and 2 bases from J; junction bases left unmatched: 4. CDR1 is MDHEN and CDR2 is SYDVKM in the germline V gene. CDR3 DNA sequence: TGTGCCAGCAGTGGGACAGGGCGGGCCTACGAGCAGTACTTC. Amino acid sequence: CASSGTGRAYEQYF.

The chain employs TRBV11-3 and TRBJ2-7; the D is unclear. The ends were cut back, 5 bases at V and 4 bases at J, with 9 bases in the middle. CDR3 length equals 12 residues. CDR1 and CDR2 (germline): SGHNT, YENEEA. The CDR3 DNA reads TGTGCCAGCAGCCCCACTGGGTACGAGCAGTACTTC. Translation: CASSPTGYEQYF. Full variable domain (missing parts from reference TRBV11-3 and TRBJ2-7): EAGVVQSPRYKIIEKKQPVAFWCNPISGHNTLYWYLQNLGQGPELLIRYENEEAVDDSQLPKDRFSAERLKGVDSTLKIQPAELGDSAVYLCASSPTGYEQYFGPGTRLTVT.

Comment on this clone: The junction shows a germline mismatch at one end, possibly a read error. This same CDR3 is encoded by further DNA sequences in the sample. The V call is TRBV5-4, the J call TRBJ2-2, with D perhaps matching TRBD2 (5 bases). From germline, CDR1 is SGHNT and CDR2 YYREEE (reference sequence). The CDR3 has 16 residues. For the CDR3, the DNA is TGTGCTAGCAGCCCCGGGGTACCGTCGAACACCGGGGAGCTGTTTTTT. It yields the protein CASSPGVPSNTGELFF.

This CDR3 is CSVVSNRDHEQYF. In DNA form, the CDR3 reads TGCAGCGTTGTCTCGAACAGGGACCACGAGCAGTACTTC. The chain recombines TRBV29-1 with TRBJ2-7; a weak D match, TRBD1 (6 bases). This CDR3 contains 13 residues. The ends were cut back, 4 bases at V and 5 bases at J, with 15 bases in the middle. Germline V gene data show CDR1 as SQVTM and CDR2 as ANQGSEA.

A few counts support this clone. V gene TRBV28 combines with J gene TRBJ2-7; 7 nucleotides align to TRBD2. Germline-derived CDR1 and CDR2 are MDHEN and SYDVKM. V shed 8 bases, J shed 0 bases, and the junction held 7 bases outside the gene matches. This CDR3 has 14 amino acids. The CDR3 DNA reads TGTGCCAGCTCCGGGACTATTAACTCCTACGAGCAGTACTTC. This codes for CASSGTINSYEQYF.

A word on this clone: It is unclear where the CDR3 begins or ends on the DNA, so no DNA is shown, and the CDR3 is as TCRdb lists it. The chain carries TRBV21-1 and TRBJ1-5. TRBV21-1 is a pseudogene segment. The CDR3 comprises 21 residues, both ends counted. This CDR3 is CASSKVGRGTARVYSNQPQHF.

This clone was recorded only once. V gene TRBV20-1 combines with J gene TRBJ1-1; D gene unclear. Germline CDR1 and CDR2: DFQATT and SNEGSKA (reference sequence). This CDR3 is 11 amino acids long. CDR3 in amino acids: CSPMANTEAFF. The CDR3 DNA sequence: TGCAGCCCTATGGCAAACACTGAAGCTTTCTTT.

The chain is built from TRBV19 and TRBJ2-4; TRBD1 might be the D (6 bases). This CDR3 is 18 amino acids long. V was cut by 5 bases and J by 0 bases, with 20 bases left in between. Germline V gene sequence: CDR1 LNHDA, CDR2 SQIVND (reference sequence). CDR3: CASSPRRTGNIAKNIQYF. CDR3 bases: TGTGCCAGTAGTCCCAGAAGAACAGGGAACATAGCCAAAAACATTCAGTACTTC.

In regard to this clone: The sample carries other DNA sequences with the same CDR3. The chain combines TRBV5-1 with TRBJ1-2; 7 bases agree with TRBD1. The germline gives CDR1 SGHRS, CDR2 YFSETQ. The CDR3 consists of 13 residues. The J segment lost 5 bases and the V segment lost 4 bases, leaving 5 bases of the junction unmatched. CDR3 nucleotides: TGCGCCAGCAGCCTCGACAGGGATTATGGCTACACCTTC. Its translation is CASSLDRDYGYTF.

The rearrangement uses TRBV18 and TRBJ1-1; D is possibly TRBD1 (6 bases). Germline values: CDR1 KGHSH, CDR2 LQKENI. V dropped 5 bases and J dropped 4 bases, with 11 bases sitting between them. The CDR3 length is 13 residues. DNA for the CDR3: TGTGCCAGCTCATGGGGGCAAGGCACTGAAGCTTTCTTT. Amino acid sequence: CASSWGQGTEAFF. The entire variable domain, with the rest obtained from reference TRBV18 and TRBJ1-1, is as follows: NAGVMQNPRHLVRRRGQEARLRCSPMKGHSHVYWYRQLPEEGLKFMVYLQKENIIDESGMPKERFSAEFPKEGPSILRIQQVVRGDSAAYFCASSWGQGTEAFFGQGTRLTVV.

This clone has a handful of counts. The chain has TRBV5-1 and TRBJ1-4, with D tentatively TRBD1 (5 bases). V was clipped by 2 bases and J by 8 bases, with 7 bases between them. There are 12 residues in the CDR3. Germline CDR1 reads SGHRS; CDR2 reads YFSETQ. The CDR3 region has the DNA TGCGCCAGCAGCTTTGAGGGGGAAAAACTGTTTTTT. Its protein product is CASSFEGEKLFF.